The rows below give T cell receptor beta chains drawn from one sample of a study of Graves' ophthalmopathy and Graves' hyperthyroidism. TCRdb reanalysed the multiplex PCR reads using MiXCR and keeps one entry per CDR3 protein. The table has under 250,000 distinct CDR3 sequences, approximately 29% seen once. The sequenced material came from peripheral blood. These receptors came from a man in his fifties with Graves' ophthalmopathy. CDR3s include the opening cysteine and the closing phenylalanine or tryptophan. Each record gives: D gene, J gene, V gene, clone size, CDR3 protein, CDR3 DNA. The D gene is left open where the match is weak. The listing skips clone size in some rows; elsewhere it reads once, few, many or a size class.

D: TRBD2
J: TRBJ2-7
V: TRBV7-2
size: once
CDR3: CASSLGPSGRYEQYF
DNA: TGTGCCAGCAGCTTAGGGCCTAGCGGGAGGTACGAGCAGTACTTC

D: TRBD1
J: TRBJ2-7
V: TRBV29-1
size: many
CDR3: CSVERTGREQYF
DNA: TGCAGCGTAGAACGGACAGGGCGCGAGCAGTACTTC

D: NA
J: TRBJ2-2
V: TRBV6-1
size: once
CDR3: CATETVTGELFF
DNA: TGTGCCACCGAGACGGTAACCGGGGAGCTGTTTTTT

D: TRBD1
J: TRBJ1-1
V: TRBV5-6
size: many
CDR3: CASSLNRGRKDRTEAFF
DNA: TGTGCCAGCAGCTTGAACAGGGGGCGAAAAGATAGGACTGAAGCTTTCTTT

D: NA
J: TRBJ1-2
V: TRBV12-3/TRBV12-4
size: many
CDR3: CASSFVPPQGYYGYTF
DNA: TGTGCCAGCAGTTTTGTCCCACCCCAGGGGTACTATGGCTACACCTTC

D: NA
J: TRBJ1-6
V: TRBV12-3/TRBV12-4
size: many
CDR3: CASSFEGLVSPLHF
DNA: TGTGCCAGCAGTTTCGAGGGGTTGGTTTCACCCCTCCACTTT

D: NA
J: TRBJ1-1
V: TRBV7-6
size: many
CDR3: CASSLAGGAEAFF
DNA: TGTGCCAGCAGCTTAGCGGGGGGCGCGGAAGCTTTCTTT

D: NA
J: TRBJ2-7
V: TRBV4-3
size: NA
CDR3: CASSQVLSTYEQYF
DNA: TGCGCCAGCAGCCAAGTCCTGTCGACCTACGAGCAGTACTTC

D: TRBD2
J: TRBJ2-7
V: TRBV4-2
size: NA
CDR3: CASSLAGIGAF
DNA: TGTGCCAGCAGTCTAGCGGGAATAGGGGCCTTC

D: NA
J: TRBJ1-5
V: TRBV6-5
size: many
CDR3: CASRQSNQPQHF
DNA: TGTGCCAGCAGACAGAGCAATCAGCCCCAGCATTTT

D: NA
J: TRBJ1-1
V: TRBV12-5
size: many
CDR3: CASAGGAYENTEAFF
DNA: TGTGCTAGTGCGGGGGGCGCATATGAAAACACTGAAGCTTTCTTT

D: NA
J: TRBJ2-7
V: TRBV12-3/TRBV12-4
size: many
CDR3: CASSLAFGSWLF
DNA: TGTGCCAGCAGTTTAGCATTTGGGTCGTGGCTCTTC

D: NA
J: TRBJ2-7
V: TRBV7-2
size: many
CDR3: CASSQRTISEQYF
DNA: TGTGCCAGCAGCCAGCGGACCATCTCCGAGCAGTACTTC

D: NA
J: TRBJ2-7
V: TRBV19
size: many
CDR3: CASSQLPGTPTYEQYF
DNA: TGTGCCAGTAGCCAACTCCCCGGGACACCAACCTACGAGCAGTACTTC

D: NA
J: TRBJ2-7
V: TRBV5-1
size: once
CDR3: CASSLGGVYEQYF
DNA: TGCGCCAGCAGCTTGGGAGGGGTCTACGAGCAGTACTTC

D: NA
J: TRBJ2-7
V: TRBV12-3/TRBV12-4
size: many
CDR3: CASSLDRRGFYEQYF
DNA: TGTGCCAGCAGTTTAGATCGACGGGGGTTCTACGAGCAGTACTTC

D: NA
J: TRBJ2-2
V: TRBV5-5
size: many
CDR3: CASSPDRPNTGELFF
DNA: TGTGCCAGCAGCCCAGACAGGCCGAACACCGGGGAGCTGTTTTTT

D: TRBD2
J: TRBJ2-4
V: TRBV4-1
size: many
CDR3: CASSQETSGRNIQYF
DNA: TGCGCCAGCAGCCAAGAAACTAGCGGGAGGAACATTCAGTACTTC

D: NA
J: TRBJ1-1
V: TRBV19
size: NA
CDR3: CASTTTGSDTEAFF
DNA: TGTGCCAGTACCACAACAGGGTCGGACACTGAAGCTTTCTTT

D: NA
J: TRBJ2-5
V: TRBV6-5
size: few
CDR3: CASSYGWVRAQETQYF
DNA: TGTGCCAGCAGTTACGGCTGGGTACGTGCCCAAGAGACCCAGTACTTC

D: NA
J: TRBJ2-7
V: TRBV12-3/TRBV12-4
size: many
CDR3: CASSFGQTYEQYF
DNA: TGTGCCAGCAGTTTTGGACAGACCTACGAGCAGTACTTC

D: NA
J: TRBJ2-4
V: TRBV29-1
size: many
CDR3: CSVRGVPENIQYF
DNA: TGCAGCGTTCGTGGGGTCCCCGAAAACATTCAGTACTTC

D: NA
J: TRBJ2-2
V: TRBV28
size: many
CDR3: CASRFLLNTGELFF
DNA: TGTGCCAGCAGGTTTTTGCTGAACACCGGGGAGCTGTTTTTT

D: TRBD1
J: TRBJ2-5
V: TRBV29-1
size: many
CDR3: CSVVDRDRGRETQYF
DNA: TGCAGCGTTGTCGACCGGGACAGGGGGCGAGAGACCCAGTACTTC

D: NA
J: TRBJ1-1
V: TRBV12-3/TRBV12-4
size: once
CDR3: CASTPRVTAEAFF
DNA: TGTGCCAGCACTCCGAGGGTGACGGCTGAAGCTTTCTTT

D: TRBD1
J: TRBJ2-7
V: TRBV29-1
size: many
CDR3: CSVEDPLDAGQGSTYEQYF
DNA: TGCAGCGTTGAAGATCCCCTTGACGCGGGACAGGGTTCTACCTACGAGCAGTACTTC

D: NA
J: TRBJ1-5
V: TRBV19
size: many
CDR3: CASADSGNQPQHF
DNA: TGTGCCAGTGCGGACTCTGGCAATCAGCCCCAGCATTTT

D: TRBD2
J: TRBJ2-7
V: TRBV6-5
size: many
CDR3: CASHPASGRAYEQYF
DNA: TGTGCCAGCCACCCCGCTAGCGGGAGGGCCTACGAGCAGTACTTC

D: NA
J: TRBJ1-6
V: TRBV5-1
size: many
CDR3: CASSLDGVSPLHF
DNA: TGCGCCAGCAGCTTGGACGGGGTTTCACCCCTCCACTTT

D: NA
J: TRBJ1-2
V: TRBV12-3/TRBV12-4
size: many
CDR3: CASSPGGPGYTF
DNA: TGTGCCAGCAGTCCCGGGGGACCTGGCTACACCTTC

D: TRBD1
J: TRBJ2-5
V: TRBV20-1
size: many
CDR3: CSAKNSGTGGKTQYF
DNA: TGCAGTGCTAAAAATTCCGGGACAGGGGGGAAGACCCAGTACTTC

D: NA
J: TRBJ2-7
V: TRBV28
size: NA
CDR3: CASSSPQGPESYEQYF
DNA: TGTGCCAGCAGTTCCCCACAGGGTCCTGAATCCTACGAGCAGTACTTC

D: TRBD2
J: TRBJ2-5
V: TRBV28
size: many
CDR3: CARRGGEETQYF
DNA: TGTGCCCGCCGGGGGGGGGAAGAGACCCAGTACTTC

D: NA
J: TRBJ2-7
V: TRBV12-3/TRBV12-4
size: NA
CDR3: CASSKNWSYEQYF
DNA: TGTGCCAGCAGCAAAAACTGGTCCTACGAGCAGTACTTC

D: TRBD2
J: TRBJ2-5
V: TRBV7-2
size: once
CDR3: CASLAGLVAGETQYF
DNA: TGTGCCAGTTTAGCGGGATTGGTGGCGGGAGAGACCCAGTACTTC

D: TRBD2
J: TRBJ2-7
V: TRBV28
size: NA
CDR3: CASSVRGSGRPYEQYF
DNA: TGTGCCAGCAGTGTTCGTGGGAGCGGGAGGCCCTACGAGCAGTACTTC

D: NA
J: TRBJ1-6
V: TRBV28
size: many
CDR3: CASSFPGTNSPLHF
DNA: TGTGCCAGCAGTTTCCCAGGAACTAATTCACCCCTCCACTTT

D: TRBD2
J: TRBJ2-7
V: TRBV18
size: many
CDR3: CASSPPGLAGGDEQYF
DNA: TGTGCCAGCTCACCACCGGGACTAGCGGGAGGGGATGAGCAGTACTTC

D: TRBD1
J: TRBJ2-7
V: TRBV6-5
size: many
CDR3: CASSMGTDPYEQYF
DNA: TGTGCCAGCAGTATGGGGACAGATCCCTACGAGCAGTACTTC

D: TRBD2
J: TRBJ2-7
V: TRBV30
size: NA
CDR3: CAWRPGLAAREQYF
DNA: TGTGCCTGGAGGCCGGGACTAGCGGCGCGGGAGCAGTACTTC

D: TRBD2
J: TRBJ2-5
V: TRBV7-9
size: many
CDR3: CASSLGTSGSPWETQYF
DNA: TGTGCCAGCAGCTTAGGGACTAGCGGCTCCCCGTGGGAGACCCAGTACTTC

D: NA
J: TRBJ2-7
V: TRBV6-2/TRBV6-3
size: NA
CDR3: CASRSDGYEQYF
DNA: TGTGCCAGCAGATCGGACGGCTACGAGCAGTACTTC

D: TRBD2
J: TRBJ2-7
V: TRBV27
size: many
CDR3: CASSVGGDPFYEQYF
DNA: TGTGCCAGCAGCGTGGGGGGGGACCCTTTCTACGAGCAGTACTTC

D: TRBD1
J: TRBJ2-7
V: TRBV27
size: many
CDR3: CASSDRGPNTYEQYF
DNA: TGTGCCAGCAGCGACAGGGGCCCTAATACTTACGAGCAGTACTTC

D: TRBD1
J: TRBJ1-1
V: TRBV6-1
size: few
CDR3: CASSERRDRGRTEAFF
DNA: TGTGCCAGCAGTGAAAGAAGGGACAGGGGGCGAACTGAAGCTTTCTTT

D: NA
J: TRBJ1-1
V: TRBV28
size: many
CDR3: CASSYPTGHRNTEAFF
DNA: TGTGCCAGCAGTTACCCGACGGGACACAGGAACACTGAAGCTTTCTTT

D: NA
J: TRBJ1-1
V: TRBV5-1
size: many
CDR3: CASSSGRGSLTEAFF
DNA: TGCGCCAGCAGCTCGGGCCGGGGTAGTTTGACTGAAGCTTTCTTT

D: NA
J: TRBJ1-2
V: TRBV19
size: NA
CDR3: CASSIRRGDNYGYTF
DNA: TGTGCCAGTAGTATAAGGAGGGGCGATAACTATGGCTACACCTTC

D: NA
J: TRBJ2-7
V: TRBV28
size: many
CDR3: CASSLPGTQRFYEQYF
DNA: TGTGCCAGCAGTTTACCGGGGACACAAAGATTCTACGAGCAGTACTTC

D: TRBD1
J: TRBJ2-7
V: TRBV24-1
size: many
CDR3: CATSDPSRDSYEQYF
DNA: TGTGCCACCAGTGACCCATCCCGGGACAGCTACGAGCAGTACTTC

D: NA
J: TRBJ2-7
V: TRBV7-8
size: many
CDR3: CASSLSVQAYEQYF
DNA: TGTGCCAGCAGCTTATCAGTACAGGCCTACGAGCAGTACTTC

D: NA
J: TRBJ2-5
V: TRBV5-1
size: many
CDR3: CASSFRGRQETQYF
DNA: TGCGCCAGCAGCTTCAGAGGGAGACAAGAGACCCAGTACTTC

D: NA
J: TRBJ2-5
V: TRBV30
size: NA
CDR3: CAVEEWTGVRETQYF
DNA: TGTGCGGTAGAGGAATGGACGGGAGTGAGGGAGACCCAGTACTTC

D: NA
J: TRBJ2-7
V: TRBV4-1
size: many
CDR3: CASSPTRGRPYYEQYF
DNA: TGCGCCAGCAGTCCAACCCGGGGGCGACCCTACTACGAGCAGTACTTC

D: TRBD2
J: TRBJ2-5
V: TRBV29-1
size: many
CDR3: CSVVPREEGETQYF
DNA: TGCAGCGTTGTGCCCCGGGAGGAGGGAGAGACCCAGTACTTC

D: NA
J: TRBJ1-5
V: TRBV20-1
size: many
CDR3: CSARTPYSNQPQHF
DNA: TGCAGTGCCCGTACCCCCTATAGCAATCAGCCCCAGCATTTT

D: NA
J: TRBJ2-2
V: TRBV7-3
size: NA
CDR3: CASSLHAPGNTGELFF
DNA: TGTGCCAGCAGCTTACACGCCCCGGGGAACACCGGGGAGCTGTTTTTT